The 26 T cell receptor beta chains listed next were all sequenced from one sample in a study of chemoradiotherapy in HPV16-positive cancers (dated by TCRdb to between 2021 and 2024). Library prep was done by the immunoSEQ multiplex PCR assay. TCRdb mirrors the immuneACCESS table, restricted to in-frame sequences. Some clones are absent from its copies; in checked studies, under half trace to an unresolved V gene, and the reason for the others is unknown. Across this sample there are a few thousand clones, with roughly 80% seen only once. The ten largest make up 16% of the sample. The specimen was collected from a patient who underwent chemoradiotherapy. These receptors all come from a human donor with HPV-associated anogenital cancer.

In DNA, the CDR3 is TGTGCCAGCAGCCAATGGATAGGTTACAATGAGCAGTTCTTC. It specifies CASSQWIGYNEQFF. The V call is TRBV14, the J call TRBJ2-1; D unresolved. Germline V gene data show CDR1 as SGHDN and CDR2 as FVKESK. CDR3 length: 14 residues. V was clipped by 2 bases and J by 4 bases, with 9 bases between them.

The rearrangement links TRBV11-1 to TRBJ1-1; TRBD1 matches at 8 bases. V gave up 8 bases and J gave up 0 bases; unmatched junction bases: 8. The CDR3 length is 15 residues. Germline lookup yields CDR1 SGHAT and CDR2 FQDESV (reference sequence). CDR3 protein: CASSTGGTMNTEAFF. The CDR3 nucleotides are TGTGCCAGCTCTACAGGGGGGACGATGAACACTGAAGCTTTCTTT.

The V gene is TRBV2, the J gene TRBJ1-2; 9 bases are shared with TRBD1. This CDR3 spans 16 amino acids. The V gene's germline CDR1 is SNHLY and CDR2 FYNNEI. V was clipped by 7 bases and J by 4 bases; unmatched bases: 13. This CDR3 reads CASTGGTGKWSYGYTF. The CDR3 DNA reads as TGTGCCAGCACCGGAGGGACAGGGAAGTGGAGCTATGGCTACACCTTC.

The rearrangement uses TRBV15 and TRBJ1-1; D is unresolved. Germline CDR1 is LNHNV and CDR2 is YYDKDF (reference sequence). V was pared by 6 bases and J by 1 base, with 6 bases between. CDR3 length equals 12 residues. In nucleotides, the CDR3 is TGTGCCACCAGAGACACGAACACTGAAGCTTTCTTT. Translated: CATRDTNTEAFF.

V is TRBV11-3 and J is TRBJ2-3; 9 positions agree with TRBD1. V shed 1 base and J 2 bases; nucleotides not matched to a gene: 7. The germline gives CDR1 SGHNT, CDR2 YENEEA. The CDR3 spans 17 residues. This CDR3 reads CASSLAGTGTHTDTQYF. For the CDR3, the DNA is TGTGCCAGCAGCTTAGCGGGGACAGGGACCCACACAGATACGCAGTATTTT.

This CDR3 reads CASSYQRGDNEQFF. The CDR3 DNA is TGTGCCAGCAGCTATCAGCGGGGGGACAATGAGCAGTTCTTC. The gene calls are TRBV7-2 and TRBJ2-1, with 9 bases aligning to TRBD2. The V segment lost 4 bases and the J segment 5 bases; nucleotides outside the gene matches: 3. The CDR3 is made up of 14 amino acids. Per germline, CDR1 SGHTA and CDR2 FQGNSA.

This clone has just one count. The chain uses TRBV4-1 and TRBJ2-1, with D perhaps given as TRBD1 or TRBD2 (5 bases each). CDR3 length: 16 amino acids. Germline V gives CDR1 MGHRA, CDR2 YSYEKL. The V and J ends lost 1 base and 5 bases respectively, with 15 bases between them. The CDR3 coding sequence is TGCGCCAGCAGCCAAGTTCATAGGGGACCTAACAATGAGCAGTTCTTC. It yields the protein CASSQVHRGPNNEQFF.

This chain joins TRBV29-1 and TRBJ1-1, with 7 bases matching TRBD1. The CDR3 is 14 residues long. The V and J ends lost 4 bases and 2 bases, in that order; junction bases with no gene match: 7. The germline V gene has CDR1 SQVTM and CDR2 ANQGSEA. CDR3 region: CSVVKQGTNTEAFF. CDR3 DNA sequence: TGCAGCGTTGTAAAACAGGGGACAAACACTGAAGCTTTCTTT.

The chain couples TRBV15 to TRBJ2-7; D gene unclear. Germline loops: CDR1 LNHNV, CDR2 YYDKDF (reference sequence). This CDR3 has 14 amino acids. The ends were cut back, 6 bases at V and 1 base at J, with 13 bases in the middle. In nucleotides, the CDR3 is TGTGCCACCAGTGGAGAGATAGGGTCCTACGAGCAGTACTTC. Its translation is CATSGEIGSYEQYF.

The J gene is TRBJ2-1, the V gene TRBV7-9; a possible D gene is TRBD1 (5 bases). V was shortened by 2 bases and J by 7 bases, with 6 bases between the two germline ends. The CDR3 is made up of 12 amino acids. The germline gives CDR1 SEHNR, CDR2 FQNEAQ (reference sequence). The chain's CDR3 is CASSLQGNEQFF. For the CDR3, the DNA is TGTGCCAGCAGCTTACAGGGTAATGAGCAGTTCTTC.

The CDR3 DNA reads TGCGCCAGCAGCTTGGGTTCGTGGCGGGGGGACAATGAGCAGTTCTTC. This sequence encodes CASSLGSWRGDNEQFF. This chain joins TRBV5-1 and TRBJ2-1; TRBD2 aligns across 8 bases. Germline V gene data show CDR1 as SGHRS and CDR2 as YFSETQ. Trimming removed 0 bases from V and 5 bases from J; junction bases left unmatched: 7. The CDR3 runs to 16 residues.

This clone has only a few counts. The chain uses TRBV6-1 and TRBJ2-2; D is perhaps TRBD1 (5 bases). CDR1 and CDR2 from the germline V gene are MNHNS and SASEGT. CDR3 length equals 14 residues. V lost 2 bases, J lost 3 bases, and 7 bases lay in between. The CDR3, as DNA: TGTGCCAGCAGTGAATTAGGGGACACCGGGGAGCTGTTTTTT. This encodes CASSELGDTGELFF.

The rearrangement links TRBV6-5 to TRBJ2-7; D gene unclear. The CDR3 is 14 residues long. Per germline, CDR1 MNHEY and CDR2 SVGAGI. The V end lost 2 bases, the J end lost 2 bases, and 10 bases lay between the germline ends. CDR3 loop: CASSYGVSAYEQYF. The CDR3 nucleotides are TGTGCCAGCAGTTACGGAGTTAGTGCCTACGAGCAGTACTTC.

This clone was observed a handful of times. The J gene is TRBJ2-7, the V gene TRBV19; D perhaps matches TRBD1 (6 bases). Trimming took 9 bases from V and 3 from J, leaving 18 bases between them. The CDR3 consists of 14 residues. Germline CDR1 LNHDA, CDR2 SQIVND (reference sequence). CDR3 sequence reads: CASGQAGVFYEQYF. Written as DNA, the CDR3 is TGTGCCAGCGGTCAGGCAGGGGTCTTCTACGAGCAGTACTTC.

V is TRBV7-2 and J is TRBJ2-5; maybe TRBD2 (5 bases). The CDR3 extends over 14 amino acids. V lost 5 bases to trimming and J lost 4 bases, with 14 bases between them. CDR1 is SGHTA and CDR2 is FQGNSA in the germline V gene. The CDR3 DNA follows: TGTGCCAGCAGCAAGAGGGCCTTGACAGAGACCCAGTACTTC. Residues: CASSKRALTETQYF.

This clone rates as large. This chain connects TRBV11-2 to TRBJ2-7, with TRBD1 matching 9 bases. The V gene's germline CDR1 is SGHAT and CDR2 FQNNGV. V shed 3 bases, J shed 5 bases, and the junction held 11 bases outside the gene matches. This CDR3 contains 16 residues. The CDR3 protein is CASSFDPGTGLNEQYF. The DNA for the CDR3 is TGTGCCAGCAGCTTCGACCCCGGGACAGGGCTTAACGAGCAGTACTTC.

The CDR3 nucleotides are TGTGCCAGTAGTCCCTACCCTAATGAGCAGTTCTTC. It yields the protein CASSPYPNEQFF. V usage is TRBV19 and J usage is TRBJ2-1; D is unclear. The CDR3 has 12 amino acids. Germline CDR1 LNHDA, CDR2 SQIVND (reference sequence). V gave up 5 bases and J gave up 7 bases, with 9 bases separating them.

The rearrangement joins TRBV4-3 to TRBJ1-6, with TRBD1 matching 7 bases. V lost 1 base, J lost 10 bases, and 7 bases stayed unmatched. The CDR3 spans 15 residues. Germline CDR1 reads LGHNA; CDR2 reads YSLEER. The CDR3: CASSQVEGAGSPLHF. CDR3 DNA sequence: TGCGCCAGCAGCCAAGTTGAGGGGGCCGGGTCACCCCTCCACTTT.

This chain links TRBV7-6 with TRBJ2-3; D is perhaps TRBD2 (6 bases). V shed 5 bases and J shed 2 bases, with 14 bases lying between them. CDR1 is SGHVS and CDR2 is FNYEAQ in the germline V gene. The CDR3 spans 15 residues. The CDR3 region is CASSQPRDSTDTQYF. The CDR3 DNA reads TGTGCCAGCAGCCAACCAAGGGACTCCACAGATACGCAGTATTTT.

The chain carries TRBV9 and TRBJ2-2, with TRBD1 identical over 7 bases. The J segment lost 0 bases and the V segment lost 0 bases, leaving 8 bases of the junction unmatched. This CDR3 comprises 18 residues. Per the germline V gene, CDR1 is SGDLS and CDR2 is YYNGEE. CDR3 coding DNA: TGTGCCAGCAGCGTAGAAGAGGGGCAGGGGGCGAACACCGGGGAGCTGTTTTTT. Residues: CASSVEEGQGANTGELFF. Drawing the rest from reference TRBV9 and TRBJ2-2, the complete variable domain is DSGVTQTPKHLITATGQRVTLRCSPRSGDLSVYWYQQSLDQGLQFLIQYYNGEERAKGNILERFSAQQFPDLHSELNLSSLELGDSALYFCASSVEEGQGANTGELFFGEGSRLTVL.

The V call is TRBV7-2, the J call TRBJ2-2; 8 bases agree with TRBD2. In germline, CDR1 is SGHTA, CDR2 FQGNSA. This CDR3 spans 15 amino acids. V was pared by 3 bases and J by 4 bases, with 4 bases of the junction left unmatched. The CDR3 region is CASSFFTSGTGELFF. DNA of the CDR3: TGTGCCAGCAGCTTTTTCACTAGCGGCACCGGGGAGCTGTTTTTT.

V is TRBV19 and J is TRBJ2-6; either TRBD1 or TRBD2 may fit D (5 bases each). Germline lookup yields CDR1 LNHDA and CDR2 SQIVND (reference sequence). The CDR3 contains 16 residues. Trimming removed 4 bases at V and 0 bases at J, with 10 bases between. The CDR3 DNA reads as TGTGCCAGTAGTACCCCAGGGAGCTCTGGGGCCAACGTCCTGACTTTC. It encodes CASSTPGSSGANVLTF.

V usage is TRBV4-1 and J usage is TRBJ2-6, with D possibly matching TRBD1 (6 bases). V was shortened by 2 bases and J by 2 bases, with 10 bases between the two germline ends. CDR3 length: 16 residues. Germline CDR1 MGHRA, CDR2 YSYEKL. The chain's CDR3 is CASSQSNRAGANVLTF. The CDR3, as DNA: TGCGCCAGCAGCCAATCCAACAGGGCTGGGGCCAACGTCCTGACTTTC.

The chain has TRBV6-4 and TRBJ2-1; D is unresolved. This CDR3 region has 18 residues. The germline V gene encodes CDR1 MRHNA and CDR2 SNTAGT. V was shortened by 2 bases and J by 4 bases, with 21 bases between the two germline ends. The CDR3 nucleotides read TGTGCCAGCAGTGACCGGACCTTGACGGTTGAGGATTACAATGAGCAGTTCTTC. Translating gives CASSDRTLTVEDYNEQFF.

This clone was recorded a few times. The chain recombines TRBV10-3 with TRBJ1-2; TRBD1 agrees at 7 bases. This CDR3 is built from 15 residues. Looked up from germline, CDR1 is ENHRY and CDR2 is SYGVKD. V lost 4 bases and J lost 4; bases outside the gene matches: 9. The CDR3 DNA sequence: TGTGCCATCAGTGTGGGGACGGGACAGAGCTATGGCTACACCTTC. Translating gives CAISVGTGQSYGYTF.

The chain joins TRBV2 to TRBJ2-5; 12 bases agree with TRBD2. The germline V gene has CDR1 SNHLY and CDR2 FYNNEI. J gave up 5 bases and V 5 bases, and 3 bases lay outside the gene matches. This CDR3 contains 14 residues. CDR3 DNA: TGTGCCAGCAGTCCTAGCGGGGGGGCCGAGACCCAGTACTTC. Translated, it gives CASSPSGGAETQYF.